This T cell receptor (beta chain) is drawn from a study of T cell repertoires in cytomegalovirus infection. As for the study in general: TCR beta signatures that were public indicated CMV infection and matching HLA type.

This clonotype was seen at least ten times. What it recognizes is unknown. There are 19 residues in the CDR3. V trimming: 5 bases; J trimming: 6 bases; junction bases outside the gene matches: 14. The germline CDR1 and CDR2 sequences are SGHTA and FQGNSA. Study observations and caveats: People with CMV and the relevant HLA were identified by cumulative public TCR beta family frequency. Within the response measured ex vivo, HLA-C-restricted CMV-specific TCR beta clonotypes were dominant.

A single record per CDR3 protein comes from TCRdb applying MiXCR to the reads. Of approximately 160,000 distinct CDR3 sequences in the sample, roughly 18% are singletons; the top ten hold approximately 18%. J is TRBJ2-1 and V is TRBV7-2, with 15 bases that match TRBD2. The receptor's source is a human donor in good health (CMV status not recorded). Some clones in this sample may be carry-over from other donors' samples. The sequenced sample was CD8+ T cells from PBMCs. The CDR3 coding sequence is TGTGCCAGCAGCCCTACTGGACTAGCGGGGGGGATCTTCGGCAATGAGCAGTTCTTC. This gives the protein CASSPTGLAGGIFGNEQFF.